This T cell receptor (beta chain) was observed in a study of blood T cell repertoires in COVID-19. Background on the study: Both acute and convalescent COVID-19 samples were obtained from the United States, Italy and Spain.

Source study methods: Reference gene primer amplification in the assay estimated nucleated cell counts. Produced via immunoSEQ multiplex PCR; TCRdb's table is partial and in-frame only. The V and J calls and clone size come from that table; D and trimming were worked out from the DNA. This sample has some 89,000 clones; around 82% occur once, and the top ten carry more than 1%. V was trimmed by 4 bases and J by 7 bases, leaving 14 bases between them. Germline CDR1 is SGHVS and CDR2 is FQNEAQ. The CDR3 consists of 13 residues. Sequenced input: peripheral blood. V gene TRBV7-8 combines with J gene TRBJ2-7, with D possibly matching TRBD2 (5 bases). This TCR was sampled from an elderly woman with acute or convalescent COVID-19. The CDR3 sequence is CASSSRGPGEQYF. DNA of the CDR3: TGTGCCAGCAGCTCGAGAGGTCCGGGGGAGCAGTACTTC. Filled out from reference TRBV7-8 and TRBJ2-7, the complete variable domain reads GAGVSQSPRYKVAKRGQDVALRCDPISGHVSLFWYQQALGQGPEFLTYFQNEAQLDKSGLPSDRFFAERPEGSVSTLKIQRTQQEDSAVYLCASSSRGPGEQYFGPGTRLTVT.